This T cell receptor beta chain derives from a study of cytomegalovirus exposure and HLA in healthy donors. PCR involved 60 Vbeta and 13 Jbeta primers. Produced via immunoSEQ multiplex PCR; TCRdb's table is partial and in-frame only. The table records some 85,000 clones, more than 70% of them present only once. The V gene end was trimmed by 3 bases and the J gene end by 4 bases; junction bases not matched to a gene: 10. This CDR3 is built from 17 residues. Per the germline V gene, CDR1 is LGHNA and CDR2 is YSLEER. Among the donors, all were healthy bone marrow donors. The origin of this receptor is a man in his forties or fifties in good health and CMV-seronegative. Sequenced: PBMCs. V gene TRBV4-3 combines with J gene TRBJ1-2, with TRBD1 matching over 11 bases. CDR3 nucleotide sequence: TGCGCCAGCAGCCAGGGACAGGGGGGTGCTAGGGGCTATGGCTACACCTTC. Its translation is CASSQGQGGARGYGYTF.